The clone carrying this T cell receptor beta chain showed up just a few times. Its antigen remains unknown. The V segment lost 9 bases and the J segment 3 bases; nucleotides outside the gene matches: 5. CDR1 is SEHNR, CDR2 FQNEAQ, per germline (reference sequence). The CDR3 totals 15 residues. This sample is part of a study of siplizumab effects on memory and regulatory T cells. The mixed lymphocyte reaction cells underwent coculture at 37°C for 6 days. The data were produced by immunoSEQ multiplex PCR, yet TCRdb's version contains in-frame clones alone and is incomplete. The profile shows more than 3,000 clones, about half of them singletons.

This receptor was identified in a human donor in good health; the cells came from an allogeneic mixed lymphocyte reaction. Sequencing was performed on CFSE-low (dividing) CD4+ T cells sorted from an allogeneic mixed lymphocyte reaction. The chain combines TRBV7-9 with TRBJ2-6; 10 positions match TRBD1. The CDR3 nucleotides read TGTGCCAGACCGACAGGGGGCAGTGGGGCCAACGTCCTGACTTTC. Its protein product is CARPTGGSGANVLTF.